This T cell receptor beta chain was documented in a study of shared clonotypes between healthy human individuals. Assay: immunoSEQ multiplex PCR; the TCRdb copy retains only in-frame clones and omits some. The table records more than 2 million clones, approximately 94% of them present only once. Germline-derived CDR1 and CDR2 are GTSNPN and SVGIG (reference sequence). V shed 4 bases, J shed 5 bases, and the junction held 10 bases outside the gene matches. This CDR3 contains 14 residues. The sequence was collected from a young man in good health. The chain couples TRBV30 to TRBJ1-2; 7 nucleotides align to TRBD1. The specimen was naive CD4+ T cells sorted from blood. Noted subset: CD45RA+ positively selected. The CDR3 region has the DNA TGTGCCTGGAAAAAAGACAGGGACGGGTATGGCTACACCTTC. This gives the protein CAWKKDRDGYGYTF.